The present entry profiles one TCR beta chain with its context. The data stem from a study of cytomegalovirus exposure and HLA in healthy donors. Primers: 60 Vbeta forward and 13 Jbeta reverse. The method was immunoSEQ multiplex PCR; TCRdb's version includes in-frame clones alone and lacks a portion of them. The sample table sets out 150,000 to 200,000 clones. This clonotype originated in a woman aged 55-70 years in good health and CMV-seronegative. Input material: PBMCs.

The CDR3 protein is CASRNGRVSYNEQFF. DNA of the CDR3: TGCGCCAGCAGGAATGGGAGGGTTTCCTACAATGAGCAGTTCTTC. The genes are TRBV5-1 and TRBJ2-1; 7 bases fit TRBD2. Trimming removed 5 bases from V and 1 base from J; junction bases left unmatched: 6. Per germline, CDR1 SGHRS and CDR2 YFSETQ. The CDR3 length is 15 residues.